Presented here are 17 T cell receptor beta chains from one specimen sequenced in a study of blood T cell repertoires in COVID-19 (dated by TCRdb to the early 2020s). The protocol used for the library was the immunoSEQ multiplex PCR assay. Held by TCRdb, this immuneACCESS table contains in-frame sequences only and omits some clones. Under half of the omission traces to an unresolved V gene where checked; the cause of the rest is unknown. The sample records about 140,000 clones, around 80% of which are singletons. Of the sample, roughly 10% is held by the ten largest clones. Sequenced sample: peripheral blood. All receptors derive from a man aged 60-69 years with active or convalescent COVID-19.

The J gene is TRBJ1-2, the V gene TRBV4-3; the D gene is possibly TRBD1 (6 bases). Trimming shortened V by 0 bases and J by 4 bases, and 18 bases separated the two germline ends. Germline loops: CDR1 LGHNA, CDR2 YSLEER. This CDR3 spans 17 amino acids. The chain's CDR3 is CASSQDPAGALGYGYTF. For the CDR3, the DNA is TGCGCCAGCAGCCAAGATCCTGCAGGGGCGCTAGGCTATGGCTACACCTTC.

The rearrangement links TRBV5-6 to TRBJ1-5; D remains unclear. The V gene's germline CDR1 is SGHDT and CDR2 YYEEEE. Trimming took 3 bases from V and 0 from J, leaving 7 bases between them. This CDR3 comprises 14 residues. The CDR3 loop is CASSSVNSNQPQHF. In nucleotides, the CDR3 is TGTGCCAGCAGCTCCGTAAATAGCAATCAGCCCCAGCATTTT.

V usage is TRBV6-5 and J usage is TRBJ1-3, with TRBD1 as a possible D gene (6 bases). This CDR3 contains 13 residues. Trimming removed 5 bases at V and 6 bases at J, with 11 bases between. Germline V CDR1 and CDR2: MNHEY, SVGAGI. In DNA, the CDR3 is TGTGCCAGCAGTAAACAGGGTTCAAACACCATATATTTT. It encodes CASSKQGSNTIYF.

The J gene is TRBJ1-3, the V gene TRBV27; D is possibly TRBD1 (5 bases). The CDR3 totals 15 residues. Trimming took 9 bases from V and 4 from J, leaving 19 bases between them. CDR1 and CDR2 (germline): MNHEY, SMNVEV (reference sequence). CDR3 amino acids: CASARGGSWGNTIYF. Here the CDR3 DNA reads TGTGCCAGTGCCCGGGGGGGATCTTGGGGAAACACCATATATTTT.

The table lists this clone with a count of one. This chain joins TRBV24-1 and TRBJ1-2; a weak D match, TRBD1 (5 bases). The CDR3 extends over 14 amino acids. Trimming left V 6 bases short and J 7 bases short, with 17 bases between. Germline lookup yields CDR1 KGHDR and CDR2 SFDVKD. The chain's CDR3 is CATSRQGMGGGYTF. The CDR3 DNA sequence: TGTGCCACCAGTCGCCAGGGTATGGGTGGTGGCTACACCTTC.

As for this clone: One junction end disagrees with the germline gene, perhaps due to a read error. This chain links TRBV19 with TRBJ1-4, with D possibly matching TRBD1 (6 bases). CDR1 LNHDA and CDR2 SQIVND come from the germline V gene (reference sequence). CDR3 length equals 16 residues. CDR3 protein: CGSRGGGRPRSGKLFF. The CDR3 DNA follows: TGTGGCAGTAGGGGAGGGGGACGCCCGCGCTCCGGGAAACTGTTTTTT.

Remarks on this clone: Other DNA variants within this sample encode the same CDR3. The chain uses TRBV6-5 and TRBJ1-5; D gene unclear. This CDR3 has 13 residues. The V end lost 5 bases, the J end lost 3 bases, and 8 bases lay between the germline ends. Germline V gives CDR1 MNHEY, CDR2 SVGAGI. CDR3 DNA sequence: TGTGCCAGCAGTCTCAGATTCAATCAGCCCCAGCATTTT. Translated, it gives CASSLRFNQPQHF.

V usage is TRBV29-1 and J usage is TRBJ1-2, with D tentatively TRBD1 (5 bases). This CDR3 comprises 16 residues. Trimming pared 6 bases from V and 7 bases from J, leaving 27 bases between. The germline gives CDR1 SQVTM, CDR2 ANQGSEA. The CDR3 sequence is CSVAKIRLSAGGGYTF. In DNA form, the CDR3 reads TGCAGCGTCGCCAAAATCCGTCTGTCGGCCGGGGGTGGCTACACCTTC.

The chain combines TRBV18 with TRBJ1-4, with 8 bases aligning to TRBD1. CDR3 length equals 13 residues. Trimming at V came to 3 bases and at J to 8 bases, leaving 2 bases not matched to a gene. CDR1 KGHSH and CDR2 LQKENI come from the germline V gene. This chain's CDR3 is CASSPQGAEKLFF. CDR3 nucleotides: TGTGCCAGCTCACCCCAGGGGGCGGAAAAACTGTTTTTT.

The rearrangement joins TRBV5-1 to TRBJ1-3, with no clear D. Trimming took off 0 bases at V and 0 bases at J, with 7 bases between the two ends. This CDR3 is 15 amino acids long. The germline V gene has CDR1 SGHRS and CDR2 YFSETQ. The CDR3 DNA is TGCGCCAGCAGCTTGGAAGCCTTCTCTGGAAACACCATATATTTT. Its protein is CASSLEAFSGNTIYF.

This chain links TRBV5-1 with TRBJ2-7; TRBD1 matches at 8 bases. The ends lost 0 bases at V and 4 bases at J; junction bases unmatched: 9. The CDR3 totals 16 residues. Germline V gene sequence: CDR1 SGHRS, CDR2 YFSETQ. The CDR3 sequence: CASSLAPGQGLYEQYV. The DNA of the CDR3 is TGCGCCAGCAGCTTGGCCCCAGGACAGGGCCTATACGAGCAGTACGTC.

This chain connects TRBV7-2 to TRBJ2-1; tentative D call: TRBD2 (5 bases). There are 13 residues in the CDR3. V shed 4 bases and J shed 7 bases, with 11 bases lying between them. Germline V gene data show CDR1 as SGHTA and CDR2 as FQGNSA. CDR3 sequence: CASSSATGNEQFF. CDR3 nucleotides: TGTGCCAGCAGCTCTGCGACGGGGAATGAGCAGTTCTTC.

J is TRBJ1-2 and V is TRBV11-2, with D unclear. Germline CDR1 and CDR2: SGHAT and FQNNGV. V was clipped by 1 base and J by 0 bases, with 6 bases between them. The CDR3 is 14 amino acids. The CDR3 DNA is TGTGCCAGCAGCTTAGTCCGGTCTAACTATGGCTACACCTTC. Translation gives CASSLVRSNYGYTF.

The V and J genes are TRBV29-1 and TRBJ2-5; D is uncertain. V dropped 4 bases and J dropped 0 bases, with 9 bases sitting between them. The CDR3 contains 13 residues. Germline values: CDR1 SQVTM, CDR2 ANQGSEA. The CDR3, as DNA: TGCAGCGTTGGAGGCACTTACCAAGAGACCCAGTACTTC. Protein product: CSVGGTYQETQYF.

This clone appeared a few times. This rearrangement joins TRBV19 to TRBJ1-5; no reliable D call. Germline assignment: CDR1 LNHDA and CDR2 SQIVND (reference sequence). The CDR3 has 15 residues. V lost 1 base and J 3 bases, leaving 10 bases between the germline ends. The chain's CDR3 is CASSIGARNNQPQHF. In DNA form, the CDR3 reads TGTGCCAGTAGTATAGGAGCCCGAAACAATCAGCCCCAGCATTTT.

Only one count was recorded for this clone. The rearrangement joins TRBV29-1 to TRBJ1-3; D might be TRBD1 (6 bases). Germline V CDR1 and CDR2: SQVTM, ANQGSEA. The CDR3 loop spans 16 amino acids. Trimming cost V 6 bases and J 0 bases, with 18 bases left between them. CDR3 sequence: CSVATSQGLSGNTIYF. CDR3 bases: TGCAGCGTAGCGACATCACAGGGCCTCTCTGGAAACACCATATATTTT.

CDR3 nucleotides: TGTGCCAGCAGCTTAGTATCGGCAGGGGGCACTACTATTGCTGGCTACACCTTC. Protein sequence: CASSLVSAGGTTIAGYTF. This chain joins TRBV7-8 and TRBJ1-2, with 8 bases fitting TRBD1. The V segment lost 1 base and the J segment 7 bases; nucleotides outside the gene matches: 17. Germline values: CDR1 SGHVS, CDR2 FQNEAQ. This CDR3 is built from 18 residues. The full variable domain, with the rest looked up from reference TRBV7-8 and TRBJ1-2, is GAGVSQSPRYKVAKRGQDVALRCDPISGHVSLFWYQQALGQGPEFLTYFQNEAQLDKSGLPSDRFFAERPEGSVSTLKIQRTQQEDSAVYLCASSLVSAGGTTIAGYTFGSGTRLTVV.